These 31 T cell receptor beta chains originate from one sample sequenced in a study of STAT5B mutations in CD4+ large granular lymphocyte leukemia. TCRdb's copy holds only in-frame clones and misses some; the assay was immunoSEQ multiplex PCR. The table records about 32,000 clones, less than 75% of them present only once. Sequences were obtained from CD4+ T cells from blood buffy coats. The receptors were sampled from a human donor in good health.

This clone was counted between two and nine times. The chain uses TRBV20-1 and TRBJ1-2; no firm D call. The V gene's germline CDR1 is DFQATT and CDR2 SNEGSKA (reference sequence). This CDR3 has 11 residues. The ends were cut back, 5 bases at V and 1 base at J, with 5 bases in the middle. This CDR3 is CSAEDNYGYTF. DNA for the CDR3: TGCAGTGCTGAGGATAACTATGGCTACACCTTC.

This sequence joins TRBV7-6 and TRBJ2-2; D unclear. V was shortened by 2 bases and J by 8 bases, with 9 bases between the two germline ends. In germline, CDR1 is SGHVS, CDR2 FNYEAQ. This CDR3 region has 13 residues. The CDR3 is CASSLILRGELFF. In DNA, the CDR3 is TGTGCCAGCAGCTTAATTTTGCGTGGGGAGCTGTTTTTT.

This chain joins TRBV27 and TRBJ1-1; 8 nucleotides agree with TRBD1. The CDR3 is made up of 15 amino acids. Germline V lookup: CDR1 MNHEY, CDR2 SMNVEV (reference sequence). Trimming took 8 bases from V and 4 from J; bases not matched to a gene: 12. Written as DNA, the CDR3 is TGTGCCAGCCTCCTCAGGACAGGGCGCCCCACTGAAGCTTTCTTT. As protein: CASLLRTGRPTEAFF.

The CDR3 DNA reads as TGCGCCAGCAGCTTGGCAGGGCCTGCCTCTGGGGCCAACGTCCTGACTTTC. Protein: CASSLAGPASGANVLTF. The V gene is TRBV5-1, the J gene TRBJ2-6; a possible D gene is TRBD1 (5 bases). CDR1 SGHRS and CDR2 YFSETQ come from the germline V gene. This CDR3 has 17 residues. The germline V and J ends were trimmed by 0 bases and 0 bases, with 10 bases remaining between them.

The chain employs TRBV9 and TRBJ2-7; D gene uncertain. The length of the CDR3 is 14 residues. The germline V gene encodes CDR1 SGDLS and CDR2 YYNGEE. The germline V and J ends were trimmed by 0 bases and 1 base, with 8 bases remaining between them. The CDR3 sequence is CASSVGYVSYEQYF. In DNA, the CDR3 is TGTGCCAGCAGCGTAGGTTATGTTTCCTACGAGCAGTACTTC. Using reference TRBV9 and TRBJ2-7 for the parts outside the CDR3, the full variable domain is DSGVTQTPKHLITATGQRVTLRCSPRSGDLSVYWYQQSLDQGLQFLIQYYNGEERAKGNILERFSAQQFPDLHSELNLSSLELGDSALYFCASSVGYVSYEQYFGPGTRLTVT.

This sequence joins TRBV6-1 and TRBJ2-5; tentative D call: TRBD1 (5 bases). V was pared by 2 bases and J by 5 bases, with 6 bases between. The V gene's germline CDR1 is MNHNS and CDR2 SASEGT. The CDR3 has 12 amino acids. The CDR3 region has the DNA TGTGCCAGCAGTGAACAGGGTGAGACCCAGTACTTC. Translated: CASSEQGETQYF.

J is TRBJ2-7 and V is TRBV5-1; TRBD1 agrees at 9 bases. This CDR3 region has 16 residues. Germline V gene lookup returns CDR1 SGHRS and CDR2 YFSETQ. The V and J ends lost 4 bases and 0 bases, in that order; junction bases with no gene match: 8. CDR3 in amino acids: CASSGQGTGISYEQYF. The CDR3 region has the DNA TGCGCCAGCAGCGGACAGGGGACAGGGATCTCCTACGAGCAGTACTTC. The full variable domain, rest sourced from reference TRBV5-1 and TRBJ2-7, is KAGVTQTPRYLIKTRGQQVTLSCSPISGHRSVSWYQQTPGQGLQFLFEYFSETQRNKGNFPGRFSGRQFSNSRSEMNVSTLELGDSALYLCASSGQGTGISYEQYFGPGTRLTVT.

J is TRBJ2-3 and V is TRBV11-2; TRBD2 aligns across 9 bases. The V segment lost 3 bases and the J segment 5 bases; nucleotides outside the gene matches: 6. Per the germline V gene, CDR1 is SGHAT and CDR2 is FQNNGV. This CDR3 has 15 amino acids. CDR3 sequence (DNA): TGTGCCAGCAGCTTCCTGCGGGGGGGCCGAGATACGCAGTATTTT. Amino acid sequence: CASSFLRGGRDTQYF.

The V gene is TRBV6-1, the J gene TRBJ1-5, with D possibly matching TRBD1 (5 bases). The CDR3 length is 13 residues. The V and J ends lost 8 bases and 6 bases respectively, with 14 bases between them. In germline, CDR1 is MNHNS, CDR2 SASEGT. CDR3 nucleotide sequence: TGTGCCAGCGACTGGACCCAGGGTCAGCCCCAGCATTTT. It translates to CASDWTQGQPQHF.

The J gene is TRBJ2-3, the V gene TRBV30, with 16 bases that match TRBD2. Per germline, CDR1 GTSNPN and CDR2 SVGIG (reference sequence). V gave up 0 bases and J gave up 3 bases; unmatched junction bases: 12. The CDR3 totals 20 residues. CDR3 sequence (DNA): TGTGCCTGGAGTGTACAGGGACTAGCGGGGGGGCGTATGTTAACAGATACGCAGTATTTT. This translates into CAWSVQGLAGGRMLTDTQYF.

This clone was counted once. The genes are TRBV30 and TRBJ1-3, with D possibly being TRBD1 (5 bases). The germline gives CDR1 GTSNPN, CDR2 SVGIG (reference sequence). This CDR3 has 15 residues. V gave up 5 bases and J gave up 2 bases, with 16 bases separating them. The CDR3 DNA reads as TGTGCCTGGGACCCCGGGGACGCAGCTGGAAACACCATATATTTT. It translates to CAWDPGDAAGNTIYF.

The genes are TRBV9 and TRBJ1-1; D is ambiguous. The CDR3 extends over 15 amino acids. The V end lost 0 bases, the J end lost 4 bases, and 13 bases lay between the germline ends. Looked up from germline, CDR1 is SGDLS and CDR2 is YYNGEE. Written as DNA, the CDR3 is TGTGCCAGCAGCGTAGACTTAGGGTTAGCCACTGAAGCTTTCTTT. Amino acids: CASSVDLGLATEAFF.

CDR3 loop: CASRERTGRMNTEAFF. The CDR3 region has the DNA TGCGCCAGCAGGGAAAGGACAGGGCGCATGAACACTGAAGCTTTCTTT. The chain recombines TRBV10-2 with TRBJ1-1; 8 bases match TRBD1. The CDR3 is made up of 16 amino acids. Trimming cost V 6 bases and J 0 bases; bases outside gene matches: 9. The germline V gene encodes CDR1 WSHSY and CDR2 SAAADI.

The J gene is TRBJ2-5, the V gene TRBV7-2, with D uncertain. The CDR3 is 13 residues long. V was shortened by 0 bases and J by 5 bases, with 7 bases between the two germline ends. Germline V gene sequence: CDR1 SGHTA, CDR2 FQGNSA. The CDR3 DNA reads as TGTGCCAGCAGCTTAGCGATTTGGGAGACCCAGTACTTC. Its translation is CASSLAIWETQYF.

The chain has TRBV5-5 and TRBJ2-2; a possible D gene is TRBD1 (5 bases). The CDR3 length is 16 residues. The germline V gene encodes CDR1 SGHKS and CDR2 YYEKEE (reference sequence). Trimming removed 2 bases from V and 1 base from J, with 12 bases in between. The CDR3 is CASSFWGGQNTGELFF. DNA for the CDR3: TGTGCCAGCAGCTTTTGGGGCGGCCAGAACACCGGGGAGCTGTTTTTT.

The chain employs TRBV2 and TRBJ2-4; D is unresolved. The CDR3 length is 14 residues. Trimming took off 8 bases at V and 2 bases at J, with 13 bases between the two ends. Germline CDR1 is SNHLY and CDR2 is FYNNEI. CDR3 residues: CASGPFASKNIQYF. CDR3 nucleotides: TGTGCCAGCGGCCCCTTCGCATCCAAAAACATTCAGTACTTC.

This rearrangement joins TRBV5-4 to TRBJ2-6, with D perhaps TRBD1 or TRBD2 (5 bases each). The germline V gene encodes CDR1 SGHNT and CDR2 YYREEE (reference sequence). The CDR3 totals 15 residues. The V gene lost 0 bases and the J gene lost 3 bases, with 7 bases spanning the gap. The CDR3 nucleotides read TGTGCCAGCAGCTTGGGGGGGTTTGGGGCCAACGTCCTGACTTTC. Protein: CASSLGGFGANVLTF.

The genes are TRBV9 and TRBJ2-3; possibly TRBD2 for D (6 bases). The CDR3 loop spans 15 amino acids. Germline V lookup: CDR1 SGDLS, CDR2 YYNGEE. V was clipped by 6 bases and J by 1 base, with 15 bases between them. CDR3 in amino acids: CASTRGRGGTDTQYF. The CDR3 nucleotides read TGTGCCAGCACACGCGGGCGGGGAGGCACAGATACGCAGTATTTT.

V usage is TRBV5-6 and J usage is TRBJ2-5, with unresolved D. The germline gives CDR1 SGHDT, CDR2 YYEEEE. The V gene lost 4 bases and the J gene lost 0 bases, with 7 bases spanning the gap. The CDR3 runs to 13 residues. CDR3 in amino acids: CASSPDNQETQYF. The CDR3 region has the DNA TGTGCCAGCAGCCCTGACAACCAAGAGACCCAGTACTTC. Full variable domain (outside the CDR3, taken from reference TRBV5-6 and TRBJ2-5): DAGVTQSPTHLIKTRGQQVTLRCSPKSGHDTVSWYQQALGQGPQFIFQYYEEEERQRGNFPDRFSGHQFPNYSSELNVNALLLGDSALYLCASSPDNQETQYFGPGTRLLVL.

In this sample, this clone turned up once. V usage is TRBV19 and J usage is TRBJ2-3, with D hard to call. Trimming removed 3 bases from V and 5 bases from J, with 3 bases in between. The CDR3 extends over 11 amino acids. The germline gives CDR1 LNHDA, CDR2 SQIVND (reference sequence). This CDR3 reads CASSILDTQYF. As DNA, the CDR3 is TGTGCCAGTAGTATCCTAGATACGCAGTATTTT.

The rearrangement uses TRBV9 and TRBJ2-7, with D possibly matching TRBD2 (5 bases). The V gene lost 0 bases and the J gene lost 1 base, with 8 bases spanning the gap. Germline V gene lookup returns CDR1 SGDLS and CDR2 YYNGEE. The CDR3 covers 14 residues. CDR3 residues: CASSVGRTSYEQYF. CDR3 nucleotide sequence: TGTGCCAGCAGCGTAGGACGGACTTCCTACGAGCAGTACTTC.

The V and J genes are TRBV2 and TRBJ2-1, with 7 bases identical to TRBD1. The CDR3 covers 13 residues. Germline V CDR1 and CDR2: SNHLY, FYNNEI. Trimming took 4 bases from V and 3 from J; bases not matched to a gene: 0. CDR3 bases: TGTGCCAGCAGTGGGACAGGCTACAATGAGCAGTTCTTC. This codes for CASSGTGYNEQFF.

CDR3 sequence (DNA): TGTGCCTGGACCGGGACAGCCTCTGGAAACACCATATATTTT. Translation gives CAWTGTASGNTIYF. This chain links TRBV30 with TRBJ1-3; 7 bases agree with TRBD1. Germline V gene data show CDR1 as GTSNPN and CDR2 as SVGIG (reference sequence). This CDR3 is 14 amino acids long. Trimming removed 4 bases from V and 0 bases from J; junction bases left unmatched: 3.

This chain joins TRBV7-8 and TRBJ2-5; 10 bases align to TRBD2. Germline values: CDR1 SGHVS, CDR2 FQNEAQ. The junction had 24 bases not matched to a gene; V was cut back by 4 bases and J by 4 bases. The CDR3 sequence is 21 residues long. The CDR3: CASSSHRLPGLAQGRGETQYF. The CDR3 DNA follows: TGTGCCAGCAGCTCGCACCGACTACCGGGACTAGCGCAAGGGAGAGGAGAGACCCAGTACTTC.

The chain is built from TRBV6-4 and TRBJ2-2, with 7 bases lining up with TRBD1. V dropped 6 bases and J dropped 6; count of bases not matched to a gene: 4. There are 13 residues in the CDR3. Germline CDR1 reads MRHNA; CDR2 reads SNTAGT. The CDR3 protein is CASRKTGAGELFF. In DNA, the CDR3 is TGTGCCAGCAGGAAAACAGGGGCCGGGGAGCTGTTTTTT.

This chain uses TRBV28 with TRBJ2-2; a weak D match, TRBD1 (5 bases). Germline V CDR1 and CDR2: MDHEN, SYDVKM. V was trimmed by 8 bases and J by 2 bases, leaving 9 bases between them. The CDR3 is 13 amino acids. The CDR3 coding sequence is TGTGCCAGCGTCAGGGTTAACACCGGGGAGCTGTTTTTT. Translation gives CASVRVNTGELFF.

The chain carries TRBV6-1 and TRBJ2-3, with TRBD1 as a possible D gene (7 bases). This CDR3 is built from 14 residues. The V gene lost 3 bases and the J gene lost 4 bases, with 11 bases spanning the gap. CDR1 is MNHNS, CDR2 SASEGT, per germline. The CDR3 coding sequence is TGTGCCAGCAGTGAGGGCAGGGGGGCAGATACGCAGTATTTT. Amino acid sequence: CASSEGRGADTQYF.

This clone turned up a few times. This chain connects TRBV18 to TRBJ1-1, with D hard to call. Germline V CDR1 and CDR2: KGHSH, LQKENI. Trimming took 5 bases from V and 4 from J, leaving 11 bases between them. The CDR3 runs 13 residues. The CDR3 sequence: CASSSGRITEAFF. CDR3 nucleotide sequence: TGTGCCAGCTCATCAGGACGGATCACTGAAGCTTTCTTT.

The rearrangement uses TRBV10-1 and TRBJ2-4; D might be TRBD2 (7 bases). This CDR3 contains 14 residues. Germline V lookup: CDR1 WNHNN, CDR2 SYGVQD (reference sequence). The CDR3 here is CAQPGGLAKNIQYF. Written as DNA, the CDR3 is TGCGCTCAGCCGGGGGGCCTAGCCAAAAACATTCAGTACTTC.

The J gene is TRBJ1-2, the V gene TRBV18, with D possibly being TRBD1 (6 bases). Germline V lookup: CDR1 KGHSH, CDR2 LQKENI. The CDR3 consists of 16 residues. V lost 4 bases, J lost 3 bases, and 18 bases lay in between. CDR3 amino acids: CASSLGGRGTYYGYTF. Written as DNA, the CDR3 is TGTGCCAGCTCACTCGGCGGCAGGGGAACCTACTATGGCTACACCTTC.

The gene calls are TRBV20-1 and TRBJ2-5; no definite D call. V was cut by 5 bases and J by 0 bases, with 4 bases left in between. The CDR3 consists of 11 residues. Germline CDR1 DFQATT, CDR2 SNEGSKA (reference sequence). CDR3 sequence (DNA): TGCAGTGCTGCACACCAAGAGACCCAGTACTTC. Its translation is CSAAHQETQYF.